These T cell receptor beta chains were read from a single sample in a study of blood T cell repertoires in COVID-19. Assay: immunoSEQ multiplex PCR; the TCRdb copy retains only in-frame clones and omits some. The sample carries around 300,000 clones, 65% to 90% recorded once. Material for sequencing was peripheral blood. The source is a human donor in a cohort sampled during active COVID-19. Both conserved end residues are part of each CDR3. A D gene is named only where the DNA matches it firmly. A clone size is listed for some rows: how often the clone was seen (once, few, many), or a class if it is expanded.

TRBJ2-7 | TRBV5-1 | TRBD1 | NA | TGCGCCAGCAGCCCCGGGACAGGGGGCGTGGAGCAGTACTTC | CASSPGTGGVEQYF
TRBJ1-5 | TRBV3-1/TRBV3-2 | NA | once | TGTGCCAGCAGCCTCCGGGAAAGCAATCAGCCCCAGCATTTT | CASSLRESNQPQHF
TRBJ2-1 | TRBV6-4 | TRBD2 | NA | TGTGCCAGCAGCTACCTAGCGGGTTCCAACAATGAGCAGTTCTTC | CASSYLAGSNNEQFF
TRBJ1-2 | TRBV19 | TRBD1 | once | TGTGCCAGTAGTATACTCGGACAGGGAGCTCCTTGGGGCTACACCTTC | CASSILGQGAPWGYTF
TRBJ1-2 | TRBV5-1 | NA | NA | TGCGCCAGCAGCTTGGGGCCCAGGGCAAACTATGGCTACACCTTC | CASSLGPRANYGYTF
TRBJ2-7 | TRBV6-5 | TRBD1 | NA | TGTGCCAGCAAAAAAAGACAGGGGCCTAGCGAGCAGTACTTC | CASKKRQGPSEQYF
TRBJ1-2 | TRBV18 | NA | NA | TGTGCCAGCTCAGACTCATGGGGCTACACCTTC | CASSDSWGYTF
TRBJ1-1 | TRBV19 | NA | few | TGTGCCAGTAGTATAGGTGGAGGACCGCTGAACACTGAAGCTTTCTTT | CASSIGGGPLNTEAFF
TRBJ1-5 | TRBV19 | TRBD1 | NA | TGTGCCAGTAGTATTGGGGACAGGGTAAGTCAGCCCCAGCATTTT | CASSIGDRVSQPQHF
TRBJ2-7 | TRBV4-1 | NA | NA | TGCGCCAGCAGCCAACGAACCCGTAACCAGGGCCACGAGCAGTACTTC | CASSQRTRNQGHEQYF
TRBJ1-2 | TRBV2 | TRBD1 | NA | TGTGCCAGCAGTGAAAAGGGTGCTGGGACAGACAGTAACTACACCTTC | CASSEKGAGTDSNYTF
TRBJ1-5 | TRBV6-2/TRBV6-3 | TRBD1 | NA | TGTGCCAGCAGCCCGACAGGGAATAGGAATCAGCCCCAGCATTTT | CASSPTGNRNQPQHF
TRBJ2-3 | TRBV21-1 | NA | few | TGTGCCAGCAGCTCTTGCGACAGGCCGAATACGCAGTATTTT | CASSSCDRPNTQYF
TRBJ1-2 | TRBV27 | NA | NA | TGTGCCAGCAGTTTAAGACCTAACGTGGGGGCTCATGGCTACACCTTC | CASSLRPNVGAHGYTF
TRBJ2-7 | TRBV7-7 | TRBD1 | NA | TGTGCCAGCAGCCCGGGGCCAGGGGGCGATTGGTACGAGCAGTACTTC | CASSPGPGGDWYEQYF
TRBJ2-4 | TRBV7-9 | NA | NA | TGTGCCAGCAGCTTAACAAACCCAGGGGGGACCATTCAGTACTTC | CASSLTNPGGTIQYF
TRBJ1-2 | TRBV10-3 | NA | NA | TGTGCCATCAGTGAGTCTGGGGCCCCGTCCAACTATGGCTACACCTTC | CAISESGAPSNYGYTF
TRBJ2-4 | TRBV23-1 | NA | many | TGCGCCAGCAGTCAACCGTCACAGGGTGCCAAAAACATTCAGTACTTC | CASSQPSQGAKNIQYF
TRBJ1-1 | TRBV3-1/TRBV3-2 | NA | once | TGTGCCAGCAGCCAAGATCTCCGGGGGAACACTGAAGCTTTCTTT | CASSQDLRGNTEAFF
TRBJ2-7 | TRBV7-9 | TRBD1 | NA | TGTGCCAGCAGCCCTGACAGGGGACTTGTTGGATACGAGCAGTACTTC | CASSPDRGLVGYEQYF
TRBJ1-6 | TRBV7-2 | TRBD1 | NA | TGTGCCAGCAGCCCCACAGGGGGCTCCTATAATTCACCCCTCCACTTT | CASSPTGGSYNSPLHF
TRBJ2-7 | TRBV5-1 | NA | NA | TGCGCCAGCAGGATAGTGGCGGCGCCGCCCTACGAGCAGTACTTC | CASRIVAAPPYEQYF
TRBJ1-1 | TRBV13 | TRBD1 | NA | TGTGCCAGCAGCTCACCTGGGACAGGGGACACTGAAGCTTTCTTT | CASSSPGTGDTEAFF
TRBJ1-6 | TRBV5-6 | NA | NA | TGTGCCAGCAGCTTGCTTGACAGGAATAATTCACCCCTCCACTTT | CASSLLDRNNSPLHF
TRBJ2-2 | TRBV14 | NA | NA | TGTGCCAGCAGCCAACAGGGGAACACCGGGGAGCTGTTTTTT | CASSQQGNTGELFF
TRBJ2-1 | TRBV27 | TRBD2 | NA | TGTGCCAGCGCAACTAGCGTGCCCAATGAGCAGTTCTTC | CASATSVPNEQFF
TRBJ1-1 | TRBV7-9 | TRBD1 | NA | TGTGCCAGCAGCTCCCCCGGGACAGGGCTACTACAAGCTTTCTTT | CASSSPGTGLLQAFF
TRBJ1-2 | TRBV9 | TRBD1 | NA | TGTGCCAGCTCCAGGGCGACAGGGGAAGGCTACACCTTC | CASSRATGEGYTF
TRBJ2-2 | TRBV2 | TRBD2 | NA | TGTGCCAGCAGACCCACTAGCGGGGGGGCCGAGGAGCTGTTTTTT | CASRPTSGGAEELFF